The next 9 T cell receptor beta chains were all read from a single sample in a study of blood T cell repertoires in COVID-19. Some clones are missing from TCRdb's copy, which holds only in-frame ones; the method was immunoSEQ multiplex PCR. The sample consists of hundreds of thousands of clones, 85% of them appearing once. Sequencing input: PBMCs or T cells enriched from blood (not recorded which). The source is a woman in her 30s who had been exposed to COVID-19.

This clone was detected a few times. This sequence may be a read error, since a much larger clone differs from it by one base. Different DNA sequences within this sample yield the same CDR3. The chain is built from TRBV7-9 and TRBJ1-1; possibly TRBD1 for D (6 bases). Trimming removed 1 base from V and 1 base from J, with 7 bases in between. In germline, CDR1 is SEHNR, CDR2 FQNEAQ (reference sequence). CDR3 length equals 14 residues. The CDR3 loop reads CASSLGTANTEAFF. CDR3 DNA: TGTGCCAGCAGCTTAGGGACAGCGAACACTGAAGCTTTCTTT.

The V gene is TRBV15, the J gene TRBJ1-2; D is undetermined. CDR3 length: 13 residues. CDR1 LNHNV and CDR2 YYDKDF come from the germline V gene (reference sequence). Trimming left V 5 bases short and J 8 bases short, with 15 bases between. This CDR3 reads CATSEAGVAGYTF. The CDR3 DNA reads TGTGCCACCAGCGAGGCGGGTGTGGCCGGCTACACCTTC.

The genes are TRBV30 and TRBJ2-2; D remains ambiguous. This CDR3 has 15 amino acids. The V and J ends lost 4 bases and 1 base respectively, with 13 bases between them. The germline V gene encodes CDR1 GTSNPN and CDR2 SVGIG (reference sequence). The CDR3 reads CAWTLGSLNTGELFF. CDR3 in DNA: TGTGCCTGGACATTGGGCAGCCTGAACACCGGGGAGCTGTTTTTT.

This sequence joins TRBV7-2 and TRBJ2-1; 7 bases are a match to TRBD1. Germline values: CDR1 SGHTA, CDR2 FQGNSA. J gave up 8 bases and V 5 bases, and 9 bases lay outside the gene matches. CDR3 length: 14 amino acids. CDR3 loop: CASSTRTGNDEQFF. The CDR3 DNA reads as TGTGCCAGCAGCACGAGGACAGGCAACGATGAGCAGTTCTTC.

This rearrangement joins TRBV4-3 to TRBJ1-4; 10 bases fit TRBD1. V dropped 3 bases and J dropped 7; count of bases not matched to a gene: 8. CDR3 size: 16 residues. Per the germline V gene, CDR1 is LGHNA and CDR2 is YSLEER. Here the CDR3 DNA reads TGCGCCAGCAGCCAGGCGGGACAGGGGTTTTTTGAAAAACTGTTTTTT. It codes for CASSQAGQGFFEKLFF.

The rearrangement uses TRBV27 and TRBJ1-1, with 8 nucleotides matching TRBD1. The CDR3 loop spans 13 amino acids. Germline V gives CDR1 MNHEY, CDR2 SMNVEV (reference sequence). Trimming cost V 8 bases and J 5 bases; bases outside gene matches: 7. The CDR3, as DNA: TGTGCCAGCTTCGACAGGGGTTTAACTGAAGCTTTCTTT. It codes for CASFDRGLTEAFF.

The sample holds one count of this clone. The CDR3 bases are TGTGCCAGCAAACTCCGCGGAGAAAATCAGCCCCAGCATTTT. It specifies CASKLRGENQPQHF. The chain uses TRBV5-8 and TRBJ1-5; D is undetermined. The CDR3 extends over 14 amino acids. Germline V gene sequence: CDR1 SGHTS, CDR2 YDEGEE. Trimming cost V 6 bases and J 4 bases, with 14 bases left between them.

The rearrangement joins TRBV7-8 to TRBJ1-2; tentatively, D is TRBD1 (6 bases). The V gene's germline CDR1 is SGHVS and CDR2 FQNEAQ. The CDR3 covers 16 residues. Trimming removed 5 bases at V and 2 bases at J, with 18 bases between. The CDR3 spells CASSRGGREFNYGYTF. CDR3 in DNA: TGTGCCAGCAGCCGAGGGGGGCGCGAATTCAACTATGGCTACACCTTC.

This chain links TRBV2 with TRBJ1-1, with no clear D. The CDR3 is made up of 14 amino acids. Germline assignment: CDR1 SNHLY and CDR2 FYNNEI. With 3 bases removed from V and 1 base from J, the gap between germline ends came to 9 bases. In DNA form, the CDR3 reads TGTGCCAGCAGTGAGAGGACTGGGAACACTGAAGCTTTCTTT. Translating gives CASSERTGNTEAFF.